Following are 27 T cell receptor beta chains from one sample sequenced in a study of technical replicates of blood from a handful of donors. Clones were read by immunoSEQ multiplex PCR, and TCRdb kept only the in-frame ones, dropping some. This repertoire shows roughly 56,000 clones, over 75% found once; its top ten account for around 4.9%. Sequenced material: PBMCs. These receptors were collected from a human donor in good health. Some clones in this sample may be carry-over from other donors' samples.

V and J are TRBV7-2 and TRBJ2-7, with D uncertain. The CDR3 length is 11 residues. Trimming stripped 2 bases from V and 6 bases from J, with 5 bases between. CDR1 and CDR2 (germline): SGHTA, FQGNSA. CDR3 residues: CASSLSGEQYF. In DNA form, the CDR3 reads TGTGCCAGCAGCTTATCGGGCGAGCAGTACTTC.

This chain links TRBV7-7 with TRBJ2-7, with D possibly TRBD1 on 6 matching bases. Germline values: CDR1 SSHAT, CDR2 FNYEAQ (reference sequence). The V and J ends lost 2 bases and 2 bases respectively, with 10 bases between them. The CDR3 is 14 residues long. The CDR3 region is CASSLPGQPYEQYF. CDR3 bases: TGTGCCAGCAGCTTACCCGGACAGCCCTACGAGCAGTACTTC.

The genes are TRBV2 and TRBJ1-1, with 7 bases fitting TRBD1. V trimming: 5 bases; J trimming: 4 bases; junction bases outside the gene matches: 4. The CDR3 is made up of 13 amino acids. Germline V CDR1 and CDR2: SNHLY, FYNNEI. CDR3 nucleotide sequence: TGTGCCAGCAGTACGACAGGGATCACTGAAGCTTTCTTT. Amino acids: CASSTTGITEAFF.

The chain couples TRBV6-1 to TRBJ1-2; no clear D. The ends were cut back, 10 bases at V and 2 bases at J, with 14 bases in the middle. The V gene's germline CDR1 is MNHNS and CDR2 SASEGT. CDR3 length equals 13 residues. The CDR3 DNA sequence: TGTGCCACGCAATCATGGGAGAACTATGGCTACACCTTC. Translating it yields CATQSWENYGYTF.

The chain joins TRBV5-1 to TRBJ1-1; 11 bases match TRBD1. V was clipped by 4 bases and J by 5 bases; unmatched bases: 22. The CDR3 is 20 residues long. Looked up from germline, CDR1 is SGHRS and CDR2 is YFSETQ. The CDR3 DNA follows: TGCGCCAGCAGCCCCCTGTATATCCGGAGGACAGGGGGCGCCGGAACTGAAGCTTTCTTT. The encoded protein is CASSPLYIRRTGGAGTEAFF.

The rearrangement uses TRBV18 and TRBJ2-2, with 7 bases identical to TRBD2. The V segment lost 1 base and the J segment 5 bases; nucleotides outside the gene matches: 7. Per germline, CDR1 KGHSH and CDR2 LQKENI. The length of the CDR3 is 16 residues. The CDR3, as DNA: TGTGCCAGCTCACCACGGCTAGCGGAGATAACCGGGGAGCTGTTTTTT. As protein: CASSPRLAEITGELFF.

A word on this clone: Distinct nucleotide sequences in the sample also encode this CDR3. This rearrangement joins TRBV6-4 to TRBJ2-3, with D perhaps matching TRBD2 (6 bases). Germline V gene data show CDR1 as MRHNA and CDR2 as SNTAGT. Trimming took off 3 bases at V and 0 bases at J, with 10 bases between the two ends. CDR3 length equals 15 residues. CDR3 sequence reads: CASSESAGSTDTQYF. The DNA of the CDR3 is TGTGCCAGCAGTGAGTCAGCGGGTAGCACAGATACGCAGTATTTT.

J is TRBJ1-3 and V is TRBV18; D is possibly TRBD1 (5 bases). In germline, CDR1 is KGHSH, CDR2 LQKENI. The CDR3 covers 15 residues. Deletions cut 0 bases from V and 4 bases from J, with 10 bases between. The CDR3 DNA sequence: TGTGCCAGCTCACCACCTGGGGCAACCGGAAACACCATATATTTT. It yields the protein CASSPPGATGNTIYF.

The V and J genes are TRBV5-4 and TRBJ1-1; D gene ambiguous. The CDR3 is 12 residues long. V was cut by 5 bases and J by 0 bases, with 5 bases left in between. Per the germline V gene, CDR1 is SGHNT and CDR2 is YYREEE (reference sequence). CDR3: CASSSMNTEAFF. The CDR3 bases are TGTGCCAGCAGTTCCATGAACACTGAAGCTTTCTTT.

This sequence joins TRBV27 and TRBJ2-3; 11 bases fit TRBD2. The CDR3 length is 17 residues. V lost 8 bases and J lost 6; bases outside the gene matches: 16. In germline, CDR1 is MNHEY, CDR2 SMNVEV (reference sequence). In nucleotides, the CDR3 is TGTGCCAGCGTTAAACTACTAGCGGGGGTGAAATGGGATACGCAGTATTTT. Protein: CASVKLLAGVKWDTQYF.

The chain carries TRBV6-5 and TRBJ1-1; TRBD1 might be the D (5 bases). Per the germline V gene, CDR1 is MNHEY and CDR2 is SVGAGI. CDR3 size: 13 residues. The germline V and J ends were trimmed by 5 bases and 6 bases, with 13 bases remaining between them. The CDR3 coding sequence is TGTGCCAGCAGTACGTCCTGGGGGGCTGAAGCTTTCTTT. It translates to CASSTSWGAEAFF.

The chain has TRBV4-3 and TRBJ2-5; TRBD2 agrees at 16 bases. CDR3 length: 18 residues. The V and J ends lost 3 bases and 5 bases, in that order; junction bases with no gene match: 9. From germline, CDR1 is LGHNA and CDR2 YSLEER. CDR3: CASSQGGTSGGAWETQYF. In nucleotides, the CDR3 is TGCGCCAGCAGCCAGGGGGGGACTAGCGGGGGGGCTTGGGAGACCCAGTACTTC.

This chain joins TRBV30 and TRBJ2-3; the match to TRBD2 covers 11 bases. Trimming at V came to 3 bases and at J to 5 bases, leaving 4 bases not matched to a gene. The CDR3 covers 14 residues. The germline V gene encodes CDR1 GTSNPN and CDR2 SVGIG (reference sequence). The CDR3 DNA reads as TGTGCCTGGAGAACTAGCGGGAGTGGAGATACGCAGTATTTT. It encodes CAWRTSGSGDTQYF.

With respect to this clone: This may be a read error: a much more frequent sequence differs by one nucleotide. The rearrangement links TRBV7-6 to TRBJ2-5, with TRBD1 matching over 10 bases. V lost 6 bases, J lost 0 bases, and 1 base stayed unmatched. Germline V gene lookup returns CDR1 SGHVS and CDR2 FNYEAQ. The CDR3 totals 14 residues. The CDR3 loop reads CASRGQGYQETQYF. The CDR3 coding sequence is TGTGCCAGCAGGGGACAGGGGTACCAAGAGACCCAGTACTTC.

This rearrangement joins TRBV6-6 to TRBJ2-3, with D unclear. Germline CDR1 and CDR2: MNHNY and SVGAGI (reference sequence). This CDR3 region has 15 residues. V lost 4 bases and J lost 4, with 15 bases in between. The CDR3 here is CASSWSPSQSDTQYF. The CDR3 bases are TGTGCCAGCAGTTGGAGCCCGTCCCAGTCAGATACGCAGTATTTT.

The chain links TRBV30 to TRBJ2-2, with 9 bases that match TRBD2. The germline gives CDR1 GTSNPN, CDR2 SVGIG (reference sequence). V shed 4 bases and J 7 bases; nucleotides not matched to a gene: 7. The CDR3 has 14 amino acids. CDR3 DNA sequence: TGTGCCTGGATAATTAGCGGGAGAATCGGGGAGCTGTTTTTT. This codes for CAWIISGRIGELFF.

V usage is TRBV2 and J usage is TRBJ1-5; D gene uncertain. V lost 2 bases to trimming and J lost 4 bases, with 9 bases between them. The CDR3 totals 14 residues. Germline V gene data show CDR1 as SNHLY and CDR2 as FYNNEI. The CDR3 region is CASSERGPNQPQHF. The DNA for the CDR3 is TGTGCCAGCAGTGAACGAGGGCCAAATCAGCCCCAGCATTTT.

J is TRBJ2-3 and V is TRBV2, with 8 bases identical to TRBD1. J gave up 1 base and V 2 bases, and 2 bases lay outside the gene matches. CDR3 length: 15 amino acids. Germline loops: CDR1 SNHLY, CDR2 FYNNEI. The CDR3 region has the DNA TGTGCCAGCAGTGAACGGGACAGGCGCACAGATACGCAGTATTTT. Amino acid sequence: CASSERDRRTDTQYF.

The J gene is TRBJ1-2, the V gene TRBV5-6; possible D gene TRBD1, 6 bases. V gave up 0 bases and J gave up 7 bases, with 10 bases separating them. This CDR3 has 13 residues. Per the germline V gene, CDR1 is SGHDT and CDR2 is YYEEEE. CDR3 in DNA: TGTGCCAGCAGCTTGGACAGGGCCGGTGGCTACACCTTC. It yields the protein CASSLDRAGGYTF. Based on the CDR3 plus reference TRBV5-6 and TRBJ1-2, the full variable domain is DAGVTQSPTHLIKTRGQQVTLRCSPKSGHDTVSWYQQALGQGPQFIFQYYEEEERQRGNFPDRFSGHQFPNYSSELNVNALLLGDSALYLCASSLDRAGGYTFGSGTRLTVV.

J is TRBJ1-4 and V is TRBV18; weak D call: TRBD1 (5 bases). The V gene's germline CDR1 is KGHSH and CDR2 LQKENI. The CDR3 spans 17 residues. Trimming shortened V by 3 bases and J by 8 bases, and 22 bases separated the two germline ends. The CDR3 DNA follows: TGTGCCAGCTCACCGGAACAGGAGCTACTCGCGGGGGAAAAACTGTTTTTT. Translating it yields CASSPEQELLAGEKLFF.

V usage is TRBV19 and J usage is TRBJ2-3; 11 bases line up with TRBD2. V shed 6 bases and J 6 bases; nucleotides not matched to a gene: 8. CDR3 size: 15 residues. The germline V gene has CDR1 LNHDA and CDR2 SQIVND (reference sequence). CDR3 loop: CASSISGGASDTQYF. The CDR3 DNA sequence: TGTGCCAGTAGCATTAGCGGGGGGGCAAGTGATACGCAGTATTTT.

J is TRBJ2-1 and V is TRBV4-2, with D maybe TRBD2 (7 bases). From germline, CDR1 is LGHNA and CDR2 YNFKEQ. V lost 1 base, J lost 8 bases, and 15 bases lay in between. The CDR3 has 15 amino acids. This CDR3 is CASSQGRGGLDEQFF. The CDR3 nucleotides read TGTGCCAGCAGCCAAGGGAGGGGGGGCCTTGATGAGCAGTTCTTC.

The chain couples TRBV30 to TRBJ1-2, with D uncertain. This CDR3 is built from 14 residues. V lost 5 bases and J 8 bases, leaving 21 bases between the germline ends. CDR1 GTSNPN and CDR2 SVGIG come from the germline V gene (reference sequence). The CDR3 DNA reads TGTGCCTGGGGCGTTCCTCGGCCGCGGGAAGGCTACACCTTC. Translating gives CAWGVPRPREGYTF. The full variable domain, rest sourced from reference TRBV30 and TRBJ1-2, is SQTIHQWPATLVQPVGSPLSLECTVEGTSNPNLYWYRQAAGRGLQLLFYSVGIGQISSEVPQNLSASRPQDRQFILSSKKLLLSDSGFYLCAWGVPRPREGYTFGSGTRLTVV.

The chain uses TRBV4-3 and TRBJ1-2, with 7 bases lining up with TRBD1. The V segment lost 0 bases and the J segment 7 bases; nucleotides outside the gene matches: 8. The CDR3 length is 15 residues. Germline assignment: CDR1 LGHNA and CDR2 YSLEER. The CDR3 region has the DNA TGCGCCAGCAGCCAAGAACAGGGCAGGGGGTCTGGCTACACCTTC. This gives the protein CASSQEQGRGSGYTF.

V gene TRBV7-9 combines with J gene TRBJ2-2, with 7 bases that match TRBD2. The CDR3 is made up of 16 amino acids. Germline CDR1 and CDR2: SEHNR and FQNEAQ (reference sequence). J lost 5 bases, V lost 1 base, and 7 bases had no gene match. The CDR3 DNA reads as TGTGCCAGCAGCTTAGTGCCTAGCGGTGAAACCGGGGAGCTGTTTTTT. This encodes CASSLVPSGETGELFF. Looking up the rest from reference TRBV7-9 and TRBJ2-2 gives the full variable domain: DTGVSQNPRHKITKRGQNVTFRCDPISEHNRLYWYRQTLGQGPEFLTYFQNEAQLEKSRLLSDRFSAERPKGSFSTLEIQRTEQGDSAMYLCASSLVPSGETGELFFGEGSRLTVL.

The rearrangement joins TRBV6-1 to TRBJ2-1, with 12 bases identical to TRBD2. CDR3 size: 16 residues. V was pared by 3 bases and J by 8 bases, with 8 bases of the junction left unmatched. The germline V gene has CDR1 MNHNS and CDR2 SASEGT. Here the CDR3 reads CASSDAPSGGADEQFF. CDR3 in DNA: TGTGCCAGCAGTGACGCCCCTAGCGGGGGGGCCGATGAGCAGTTCTTC.

The chain recombines TRBV5-5 with TRBJ1-6; D is unclear. Germline values: CDR1 SGHKS, CDR2 YYEKEE (reference sequence). V was pared by 1 base and J by 10 bases, with 6 bases between. This CDR3 has 12 amino acids. CDR3 nucleotides: TGTGCCAGCAGCTTGATCGGGTCACCCCTCCACTTT. It specifies CASSLIGSPLHF. Combining the CDR3 with reference TRBV5-5 and TRBJ1-6 gives the whole variable domain DAGVTQSPTHLIKTRGQQVTLRCSPISGHKSVSWYQQVLGQGPQFIFQYYEKEERGRGNFPDRFSARQFPNYSSELNVNALLLGDSALYLCASSLIGSPLHFGNGTRLTVT.